This TCR beta chain was captured by sequencing in a study of blood T cell repertoires in COVID-19. Turning to the study itself: Sample material is recorded as cDNA or gDNA derived from T cells, B-cell-depleted T cells, or PBMCs.

Profiled with immunoSEQ multiplex PCR; TCRdb holds only in-frame clones, not every one. This sample yields 350,000 or so clones, of which roughly nine tenths are seen a single time; less than 20% belongs to the top ten. The age range of participants was roughly 18 to 90 years, with residence in about two dozen US areas. For recovered donors of Cohort 3, there were two negative PCRs, clearance, or symptom resolution. Germline V gene data show CDR1 as SGHAT and CDR2 as FQNNGV. V lost 2 bases, J lost 1 base, and 6 bases lay in between. The CDR3 has 14 residues. The TCR comes from a woman in her twenties or thirties who had recovered from COVID-19. The chain has TRBV11-2 and TRBJ1-3; no reliable D call. Specimen: PBMCs or T cells enriched from blood (not recorded which). The CDR3 coding sequence is TGTGCCAGCAGCTTAAGCACGTCTGGAAACACCATATATTTT. It translates to CASSLSTSGNTIYF.